This T cell receptor (beta chain) was obtained from a study of OX40 agonist ivuxolimab in advanced cancers. Overall study context: Ivuxolimab, an antibody that agonizes OX40 (CD134), was administered to the patients. Whole-study findings and limits: Near-lowest levels of clonal expansion characterized partial responders at 0.1-3.0 mg/kg. At 0.1 to 3.0 mg/kg, clonal expansion of CD4+ and CD8+ blood T cells had occurred by week 6.

The CDR3 has 16 amino acids. Trimming shortened V by 0 bases and J by 6 bases, and 17 bases separated the two germline ends. Germline loops: CDR1 SGHRS, CDR2 YFSETQ. Using immunoSEQ multiplex PCR, the repertoire was profiled, and TCRdb retains in-frame clones only, with some absent. This table has under 75,000 clones, roughly 86% appearing once. Concerning this clone itself: What it binds is not known.

This TCR was sampled from an adult with an advanced solid tumor such as melanoma, head and neck, liver or kidney cancer. J is TRBJ2-3 and V is TRBV5-1; D is undetermined. This sample comprised CD4+ or CD8+ T cells sorted from blood, obtained in a trial of the OX40 agonist ivuxolimab. CDR3 nucleotides: TGCGCCAGCAGCTTGGGGCAGCCGGGCCTCTGGGATACGCAGTATTTT. It is translated as CASSLGQPGLWDTQYF.